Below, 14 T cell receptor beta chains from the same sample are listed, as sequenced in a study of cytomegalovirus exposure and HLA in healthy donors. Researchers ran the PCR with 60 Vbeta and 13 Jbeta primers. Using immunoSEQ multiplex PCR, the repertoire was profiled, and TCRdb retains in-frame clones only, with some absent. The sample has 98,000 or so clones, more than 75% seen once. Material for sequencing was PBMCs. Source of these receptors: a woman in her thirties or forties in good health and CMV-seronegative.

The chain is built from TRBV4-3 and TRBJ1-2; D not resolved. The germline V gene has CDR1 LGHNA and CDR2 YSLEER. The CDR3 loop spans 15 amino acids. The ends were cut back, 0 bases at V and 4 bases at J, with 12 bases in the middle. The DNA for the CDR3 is TGCGCCAGCAGCCAAGATCGAGGATTCCCCTATGGCTACACCTTC. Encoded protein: CASSQDRGFPYGYTF.

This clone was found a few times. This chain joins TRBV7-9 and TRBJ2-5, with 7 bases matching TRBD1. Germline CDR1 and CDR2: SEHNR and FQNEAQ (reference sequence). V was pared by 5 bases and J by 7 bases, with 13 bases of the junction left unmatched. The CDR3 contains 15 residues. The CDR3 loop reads CASSGTAPPGGTQYF. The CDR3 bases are TGTGCCAGCAGCGGGACAGCCCCCCCCGGTGGGACCCAGTACTTC.

The CDR3 sequence is CASSLGGMGGQPQHF. DNA for the CDR3: TGTGCCAGCAGTTTAGGGGGGATGGGTGGGCAGCCCCAGCATTTT. This chain connects TRBV27 to TRBJ1-5, with D possibly matching TRBD1 (5 bases). This CDR3 contains 15 residues. V shed 2 bases and J shed 7 bases, with 15 bases lying between them. CDR1 and CDR2 from the germline V gene are MNHEY and SMNVEV (reference sequence).

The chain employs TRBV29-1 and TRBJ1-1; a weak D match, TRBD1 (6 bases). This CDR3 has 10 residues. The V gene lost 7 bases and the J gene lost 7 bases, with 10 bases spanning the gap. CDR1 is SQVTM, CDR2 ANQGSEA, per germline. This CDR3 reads CSGRTVEAFF. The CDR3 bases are TGCAGCGGTCGGACAGTTGAAGCTTTCTTT.

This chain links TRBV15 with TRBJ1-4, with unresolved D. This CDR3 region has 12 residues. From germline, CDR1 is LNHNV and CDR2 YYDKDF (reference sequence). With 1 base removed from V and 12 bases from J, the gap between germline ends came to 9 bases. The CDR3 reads CATSRVWGELFF. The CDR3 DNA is TGTGCCACCAGCAGAGTTTGGGGAGAACTGTTTTTT. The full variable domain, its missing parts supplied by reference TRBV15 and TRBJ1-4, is DAMVIQNPRYQVTQFGKPVTLSCSQTLNHNVMYWYQQKSSQAPKLLFHYYDKDFNNEADTPDNFQSRRPNTSFCFLDIRSPGLGDTAMYLCATSRVWGELFFGSGTQLSVL.

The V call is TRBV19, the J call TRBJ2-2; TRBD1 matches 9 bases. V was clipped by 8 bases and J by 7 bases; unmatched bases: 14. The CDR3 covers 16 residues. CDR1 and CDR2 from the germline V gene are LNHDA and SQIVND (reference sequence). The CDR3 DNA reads TGTGCCAGTCGCAGTCCGGGACAGGGTTTATTCGGGGAGCTGTTTTTT. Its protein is CASRSPGQGLFGELFF.

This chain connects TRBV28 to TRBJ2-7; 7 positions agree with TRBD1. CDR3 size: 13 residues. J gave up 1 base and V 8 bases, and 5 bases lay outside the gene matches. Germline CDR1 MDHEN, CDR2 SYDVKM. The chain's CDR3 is CASSGTASYEQYF. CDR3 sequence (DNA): TGTGCCAGCTCCGGGACAGCGTCCTACGAGCAGTACTTC.

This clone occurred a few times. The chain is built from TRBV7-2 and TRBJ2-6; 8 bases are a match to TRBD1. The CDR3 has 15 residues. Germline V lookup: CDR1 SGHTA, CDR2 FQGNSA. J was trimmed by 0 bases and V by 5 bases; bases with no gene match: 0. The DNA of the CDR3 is TGTGCCAGCAGCACAGGGGGCTCTGGGGCCAACGTCCTGACTTTC. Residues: CASSTGGSGANVLTF.

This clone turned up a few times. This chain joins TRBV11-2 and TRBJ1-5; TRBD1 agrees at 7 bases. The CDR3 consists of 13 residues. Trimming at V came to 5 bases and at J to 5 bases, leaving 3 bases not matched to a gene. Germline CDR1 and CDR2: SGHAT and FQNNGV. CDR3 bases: TGTGCCAGCAGCGGTACAGGGGATCAGCCCCAGCATTTT. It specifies CASSGTGDQPQHF.

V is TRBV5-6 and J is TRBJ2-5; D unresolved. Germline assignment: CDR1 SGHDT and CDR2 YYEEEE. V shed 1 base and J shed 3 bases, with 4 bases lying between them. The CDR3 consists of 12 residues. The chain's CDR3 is CASSLIKETQYF. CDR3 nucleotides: TGTGCCAGCAGCTTGATTAAAGAGACCCAGTACTTC.

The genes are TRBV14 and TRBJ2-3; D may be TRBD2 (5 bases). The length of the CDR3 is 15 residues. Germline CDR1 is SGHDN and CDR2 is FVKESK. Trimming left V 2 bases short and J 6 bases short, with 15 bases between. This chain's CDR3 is CASSQLRRVSDTQYF. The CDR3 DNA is TGTGCCAGCAGCCAACTTAGGCGGGTATCGGATACGCAGTATTTT.

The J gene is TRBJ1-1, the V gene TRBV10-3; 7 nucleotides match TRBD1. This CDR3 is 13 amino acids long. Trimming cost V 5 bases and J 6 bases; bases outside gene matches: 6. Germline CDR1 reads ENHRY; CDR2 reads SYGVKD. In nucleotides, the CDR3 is TGTGCCATCAGTAGAACAGGGGAGGCTGAAGCTTTCTTT. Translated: CAISRTGEAEAFF.

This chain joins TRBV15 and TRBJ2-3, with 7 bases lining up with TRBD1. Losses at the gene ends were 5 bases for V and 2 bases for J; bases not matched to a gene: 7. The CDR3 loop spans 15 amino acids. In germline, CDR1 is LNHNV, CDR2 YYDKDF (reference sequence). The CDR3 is CATSFRGLFTDTQYF. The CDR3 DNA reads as TGTGCCACCAGCTTTAGGGGGCTGTTCACAGATACGCAGTATTTT.

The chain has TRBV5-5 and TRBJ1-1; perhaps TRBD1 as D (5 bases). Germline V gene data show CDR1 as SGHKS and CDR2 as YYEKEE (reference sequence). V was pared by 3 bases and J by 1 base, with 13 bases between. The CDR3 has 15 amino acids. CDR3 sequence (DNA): TGTGCCAGCAGCTCCCCCAGGGTCCGGAACACTGAAGCTTTCTTT. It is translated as CASSSPRVRNTEAFF.